What follows are 14 T cell receptor beta chains derived from one specimen sequenced in a study of identical twins. MiXCR, applied by TCRdb to the 5' RACE reads, yields one record per CDR3 protein. The data show 690,000 or so distinct CDR3 sequences, 5.5% to 6.5% seen once. The sequenced sample was naive T cells sorted from blood. All receptors come from a young man in good health.

Many counts were recorded for this clonotype. The chain couples TRBV5-6 to TRBJ2-3; 7 nucleotides match TRBD1. V lost 4 bases and J lost 6; bases outside the gene matches: 8. Germline lookup yields CDR1 SGHDT and CDR2 YYEEEE. The CDR3 is made up of 14 amino acids. CDR3 in amino acids: CASSADRVSDTQYF. As DNA, the CDR3 is TGTGCCAGCAGCGCAGACAGGGTGTCGGATACGCAGTATTTT.

This clonotype has ten or more counts. The chain has TRBV10-3 and TRBJ2-3; no clear D. The CDR3 is 11 residues long. V lost 4 bases to trimming and J lost 1 base, with 0 bases between them. Germline assignment: CDR1 ENHRY and CDR2 SYGVKD. This chain's CDR3 is CAISGTDTQYF. The CDR3 coding sequence is TGTGCCATCAGTGGCACAGATACGCAGTATTTT.

This clonotype was picked up a small number of times. The V gene is TRBV5-6, the J gene TRBJ1-1; 9 bases align to TRBD1. V lost 4 bases, J lost 1 base, and 8 bases stayed unmatched. Germline loops: CDR1 SGHDT, CDR2 YYEEEE. The CDR3 runs to 16 residues. In DNA form, the CDR3 reads TGTGCCAGCAGCCGCGGGACAGGGAGACAGAACACTGAAGCTTTCTTT. It specifies CASSRGTGRQNTEAFF.

This clonotype showed up just a few times. The V call is TRBV6-5, the J call TRBJ1-2, with D tentatively TRBD1 (6 bases). Between the trimmed V and J ends, which lost 4 bases and 0 bases, there was a span of 12 bases. CDR1 is MNHEY and CDR2 is SVGAGI in the germline V gene. CDR3 length equals 15 residues. The CDR3 DNA reads as TGTGCCAGCAGTTTGGGACAAGTTTCTAACTATGGCTACACCTTC. This sequence encodes CASSLGQVSNYGYTF.

The chain couples TRBV6-1 to TRBJ2-7; TRBD2 agrees at 9 bases. Germline V gives CDR1 MNHNS, CDR2 SASEGT. The trim removed 7 bases at V and 2 bases at J, leaving 15 bases unmatched. The CDR3 runs to 17 residues. The CDR3 here is CASTTPGVAGVPYEQYF. The CDR3 region has the DNA TGTGCCAGCACCACCCCAGGGGTAGCGGGGGTACCCTACGAGCAGTACTTC.

This clonotype was seen once. The chain links TRBV18 to TRBJ1-6; TRBD1 matches 7 bases. The CDR3 consists of 15 residues. Trimming at V came to 4 bases and at J to 10 bases, leaving 10 bases not matched to a gene. Per germline, CDR1 KGHSH and CDR2 LQKENI. The DNA of the CDR3 is TGTGCCAGCTCACTAACCCACAGGGGTGAGTCACCCCTCCACTTT. Protein: CASSLTHRGESPLHF. The full variable domain, in which reference TRBV18 and TRBJ1-6 provide the parts outside the CDR3, is NAGVMQNPRHLVRRRGQEARLRCSPMKGHSHVYWYRQLPEEGLKFMVYLQKENIIDESGMPKERFSAEFPKEGPSILRIQQVVRGDSAAYFCASSLTHRGESPLHFGNGTRLTVT.

This clonotype occurred many times. The genes are TRBV20-1 and TRBJ2-5; 9 bases are a match to TRBD2. This CDR3 has 15 residues. Losses at the gene ends were 3 bases for V and 5 bases for J; bases not matched to a gene: 10. Germline V gene lookup returns CDR1 DFQATT and CDR2 SNEGSKA (reference sequence). CDR3 amino acids: CSASAGTSSRETQYF. DNA for the CDR3: TGCAGTGCTAGCGCCGGGACTAGCTCCCGGGAGACCCAGTACTTC.

This clonotype was seen ten or more times. V is TRBV4-1 and J is TRBJ1-1; no definite D call. V dropped 0 bases and J dropped 0 bases, with 11 bases sitting between them. This CDR3 comprises 16 residues. From germline, CDR1 is MGHRA and CDR2 YSYEKL. CDR3 region: CASSQEEGRMNTEAFF. CDR3 in DNA: TGCGCCAGCAGCCAAGAGGAGGGCAGGATGAACACTGAAGCTTTCTTT.

The chain is built from TRBV7-2 and TRBJ2-5; no firm D call. The CDR3 loop spans 15 amino acids. Trimming took off 2 bases at V and 0 bases at J, with 10 bases between the two ends. The V gene's germline CDR1 is SGHTA and CDR2 FQGNSA. The CDR3 loop is CASSLLPFHQETQYF. CDR3 coding DNA: TGTGCCAGCAGCTTACTGCCTTTCCACCAAGAGACCCAGTACTTC.

At least ten counts were recorded for this clonotype. The chain joins TRBV11-2 to TRBJ2-5; D unclear. The germline V and J ends were trimmed by 3 bases and 9 bases, with 14 bases remaining between them. The CDR3 length is 13 residues. Germline V gene sequence: CDR1 SGHAT, CDR2 FQNNGV. The CDR3 is CASSFALPSAQYF. The DNA for the CDR3 is TGTGCCAGCAGCTTCGCGCTGCCGTCGGCCCAGTACTTC.

This clonotype has a handful of counts. The chain recombines TRBV11-1 with TRBJ2-1; maybe TRBD2 (6 bases). The V end was cut by 1 base, the J end by 6 bases, with 13 bases between. The length of the CDR3 is 15 residues. In germline, CDR1 is SGHAT, CDR2 FQDESV (reference sequence). For the CDR3, the DNA is TGTGCCAGCAGCTTAGGACGGGGAGGATCCAATGAGCAGTTCTTC. Encoded protein: CASSLGRGGSNEQFF.

This clonotype was detected only a few times. The V gene is TRBV21-1, the J gene TRBJ1-4. TRBV21-1 is a listed pseudogene. The CDR3 totals 12 residues. CDR3 DNA: TGTGCCAGCAGCAAAGAGGGTGAAAAACTGTTTTTT. Translating it yields CASSKEGEKLFF.

The genes are TRBV7-8 and TRBJ2-7; 8 nucleotides align to TRBD2. With 1 base clipped from V and 0 bases from J, the junction kept 5 bases outside the gene matches. CDR1 and CDR2 from the germline V gene are SGHVS and FQNEAQ. The CDR3 has 16 amino acids. DNA for the CDR3: TGTGCCAGCAGCTTAGTCCAGCGGGAGAGCTCCTACGAGCAGTACTTC. Translation gives CASSLVQRESSYEQYF.

This clonotype was counted only a few times. The J gene is TRBJ2-3, the V gene TRBV18; D is uncertain. CDR1 and CDR2 from the germline V gene are KGHSH and LQKENI. V was pared by 3 bases and J by 8 bases, with 9 bases between. The CDR3 runs 12 residues. The CDR3 loop reads CASSPEFATQYF. The CDR3 DNA follows: TGTGCCAGCTCACCGGAGTTTGCTACGCAGTATTTT.